These 24 T cell receptor beta chains originate from one sample sequenced in a study of blood T cell repertoires in COVID-19. Here immunoSEQ multiplex PCR was the method, and the copy in TCRdb shows in-frame clones only, minus some. Among some 170,000 clones, more than 75% were seen once, and the ten largest hold 15% to 20%. Sequenced: PBMCs or T cells enriched from blood (not recorded which). The receptors derive from a woman aged 45-59 years who had recovered from COVID-19.

This clone appeared once. The rearrangement joins TRBV4-3 to TRBJ2-7; possible D gene TRBD1, 5 bases. The CDR3 is 13 residues long. Germline-derived CDR1 and CDR2 are LGHNA and YSLEER. Trimming left V 4 bases short and J 3 bases short, with 10 bases between. Here the CDR3 DNA reads TGCGCCAGCAGCCCCCGGACAAACTACGAGCAGTACTTC. It translates to CASSPRTNYEQYF.

The V call is TRBV29-1, the J call TRBJ1-5, with D maybe TRBD1 (5 bases). This CDR3 contains 15 residues. CDR1 and CDR2 (germline): SQVTM, ANQGSEA. V lost 5 bases, J lost 0 bases, and 14 bases lay in between. This CDR3 is CSVLEDTPSNQPQHF. The CDR3 region has the DNA TGCAGCGTTCTCGAGGACACCCCTAGCAATCAGCCCCAGCATTTT.

The J gene is TRBJ2-6, the V gene TRBV19; 11 nucleotides match TRBD1. Germline trimming cut 4 bases from V and 2 bases from J; bases unmatched to any gene: 4. Germline CDR1 and CDR2: LNHDA and SQIVND (reference sequence). There are 17 residues in the CDR3. CDR3 nucleotides: TGTGCCAGTAGTAGCTGGGACAGGGGGACTGGGGCCAACGTCCTGACTTTC. It specifies CASSSWDRGTGANVLTF.

In this sample, this clone turned up a few times. This chain joins TRBV7-2 and TRBJ2-7; possibly TRBD2 for D (7 bases). The CDR3 contains 18 residues. Germline V CDR1 and CDR2: SGHTA, FQGNSA. V was cut by 3 bases and J by 3 bases, with 24 bases left in between. CDR3 bases: TGTGCCAGCAGCTTCGTAGGGGGAGGGGGGGAAAGCCACTACGAGCAGTACTTC. Its protein product is CASSFVGGGGESHYEQYF.

The chain employs TRBV7-8 and TRBJ2-7; 7 positions agree with TRBD1. From germline, CDR1 is SGHVS and CDR2 FQNEAQ. Unmatched junction bases numbered 5, after V lost 6 bases and J lost 0 bases. This CDR3 comprises 14 residues. The CDR3, as DNA: TGTGCCAGCAGGAGGGACAGCCTCTCCTACGAGCAGTACTTC. Amino acid sequence: CASRRDSLSYEQYF.

The chain has TRBV24-1 and TRBJ2-7, with no clear D. The V end lost 4 bases, the J end lost 5 bases, and 5 bases lay between the germline ends. Germline V gene lookup returns CDR1 KGHDR and CDR2 SFDVKD. There are 11 residues in the CDR3. CDR3 in amino acids: CATSDRNEQYF. CDR3 bases: TGTGCCACCAGTGACAGGAACGAGCAGTACTTC.

The genes are TRBV7-7 and TRBJ2-7; TRBD1 agrees at 7 bases. Losses at the gene ends were 5 bases for V and 0 bases for J; bases not matched to a gene: 10. Germline V gives CDR1 SSHAT, CDR2 FNYEAQ (reference sequence). This CDR3 has 16 amino acids. The CDR3 DNA reads TGTGCCAGCAGCCCCGGGGCCGGGGACAGCTCCTACGAGCAGTACTTC. Protein: CASSPGAGDSSYEQYF.

This clone was detected once. The chain recombines TRBV4-3 with TRBJ1-3, with D maybe TRBD1 (5 bases). The CDR3 has 18 residues. Deletions cut 0 bases from V and 2 bases from J, with 17 bases between. In germline, CDR1 is LGHNA, CDR2 YSLEER. The DNA of the CDR3 is TGCGCCAGCAGCCAAGATAGGCTCGGCGGGGGGGCTGGAAACACCATATATTTT. Its protein is CASSQDRLGGGAGNTIYF.

A few counts support this clone. The rearrangement joins TRBV5-1 to TRBJ2-1; 8 bases fit TRBD2. The ends lost 4 bases at V and 7 bases at J; junction bases unmatched: 10. Germline lookup yields CDR1 SGHRS and CDR2 YFSETQ. The CDR3 runs to 15 residues. CDR3 loop: CASSQSGSLRNEQFF. CDR3 in DNA: TGCGCCAGCAGCCAAAGCGGGAGTCTGAGGAATGAGCAGTTCTTC.

The chain has TRBV10-2 and TRBJ2-7; the match to TRBD1 covers 8 bases. The CDR3 contains 13 residues. Losses at the gene ends were 6 bases for V and 0 bases for J; bases not matched to a gene: 1. Germline V lookup: CDR1 WSHSY, CDR2 SAAADI. The CDR3 DNA reads TGCGCCAGCAGGGGGACAGGCTCCTACGAGCAGTACTTC. Its translation: CASRGTGSYEQYF.

The genes are TRBV19 and TRBJ2-7; D might be TRBD2 (6 bases). The CDR3 is made up of 11 amino acids. CDR1 is LNHDA and CDR2 is SQIVND in the germline V gene (reference sequence). The V gene lost 3 bases and the J gene lost 7 bases, with 7 bases spanning the gap. CDR3 residues: CASSIGGEQYF. The CDR3 DNA is TGTGCCAGTAGTATTGGGGGGGAGCAGTACTTC.

The chain employs TRBV6-1 and TRBJ2-2, with TRBD2 matching over 7 bases. There are 16 residues in the CDR3. CDR1 is MNHNS and CDR2 is SASEGT in the germline V gene. With V trimmed by 3 bases and J by 1 base, 5 bases remained unmatched. CDR3 amino acids: CASSEDGRLNTGELFF. CDR3 sequence (DNA): TGTGCCAGCAGTGAGGACGGGAGGCTGAACACCGGGGAGCTGTTTTTT.

The V and J genes are TRBV11-2 and TRBJ2-1; D gene unclear. CDR1 SGHAT and CDR2 FQNNGV come from the germline V gene. V was clipped by 8 bases and J by 8 bases, with 13 bases between them. The CDR3 sequence is 12 residues long. CDR3 region: CASGAFLHEQFF. CDR3 nucleotide sequence: TGTGCCAGCGGAGCGTTTCTCCATGAGCAGTTCTTC.

This chain links TRBV11-2 with TRBJ2-3; 7 nucleotides align to TRBD1. The CDR3 runs 16 residues. From germline, CDR1 is SGHAT and CDR2 FQNNGV. The junction had 8 bases not matched to a gene; V was cut back by 3 bases and J by 2 bases. The chain's CDR3 is CASSFFLGQITDTQYF. In DNA, the CDR3 is TGTGCCAGCAGCTTCTTTTTGGGACAGATCACAGATACGCAGTATTTT.

The chain links TRBV11-2 to TRBJ2-3; TRBD2 agrees at 8 bases. The CDR3 consists of 18 residues. Trimming at V came to 0 bases and at J to 1 base, leaving 9 bases not matched to a gene. The germline gives CDR1 SGHAT, CDR2 FQNNGV. The CDR3 is CASSLEVGSGTRTDTQYF. In DNA form, the CDR3 reads TGTGCCAGCAGCTTAGAAGTTGGTAGCGGGACCCGCACAGATACGCAGTATTTT.

The V and J genes are TRBV28 and TRBJ2-7; 7 bases map to TRBD2. Germline V gives CDR1 MDHEN, CDR2 SYDVKM. Trimming removed 5 bases from V and 6 bases from J; junction bases left unmatched: 7. The CDR3 sequence is 13 residues long. The CDR3 reads CASSLGRLGEQYF. The CDR3 bases are TGTGCCAGCAGTCTCGGGAGGCTGGGCGAGCAGTACTTC.

The chain couples TRBV27 to TRBJ2-7, with 10 bases lining up with TRBD2. Germline V gives CDR1 MNHEY, CDR2 SMNVEV (reference sequence). The ends lost 3 bases at V and 1 base at J; junction bases unmatched: 3. CDR3 size: 15 residues. In nucleotides, the CDR3 is TGTGCCAGCAGTTTTAGGACTAGCGGTTCCTACGAGCAGTACTTC. It encodes CASSFRTSGSYEQYF.

This clone has just a few counts. The V and J genes are TRBV3-1 (or the pseudogene TRBV3-2) and TRBJ2-4, with D maybe TRBD1 (5 bases). Germline CDR1 and CDR2: LGHDT and YNNKEL (reference sequence). V shed 5 bases and J shed 3 bases, with 14 bases lying between them. The CDR3 is 15 amino acids. CDR3 in amino acids: CASSFSGLDKNIQYF. The CDR3 DNA follows: TGTGCCAGCAGCTTTTCAGGGTTAGACAAAAACATTCAGTACTTC.

This sequence joins TRBV2 and TRBJ2-7, with TRBD2 matching 15 bases. Germline CDR1 and CDR2: SNHLY and FYNNEI. V was pared by 8 bases and J by 0 bases, with 5 bases of the junction left unmatched. This CDR3 comprises 16 residues. The CDR3 here is CASLGLAGGYSYEQYF. The CDR3, as DNA: TGTGCCAGCTTAGGACTAGCGGGAGGGTACTCCTACGAGCAGTACTTC.

This chain links TRBV11-2 with TRBJ2-1; D remains ambiguous. The CDR3 sequence is 12 residues long. Trimming removed 5 bases at V and 10 bases at J, with 12 bases between. Germline CDR1 is SGHAT and CDR2 is FQNNGV. The chain's CDR3 is CASSLTRLEQFF. CDR3 nucleotides: TGTGCCAGCAGCCTGACCAGGTTGGAGCAGTTCTTC.

The CDR3 spells CASSLNSVGVRYRTEAFF. Written as DNA, the CDR3 is TGTGCCAGCAGCTTGAATTCTGTAGGGGTTCGGTACCGCACTGAAGCTTTCTTT. The V gene is TRBV5-8, the J gene TRBJ1-1, with a possible D match to TRBD1 (5 bases). Germline V gene lookup returns CDR1 SGHTS and CDR2 YDEGEE. V lost 1 base to trimming and J lost 4 bases, with 23 bases between them. The CDR3 runs to 18 residues.

This chain uses TRBV3-1 (or the pseudogene TRBV3-2) with TRBJ1-2; D gene unclear. Trimming took 3 bases from V and 8 from J, leaving 13 bases between them. This CDR3 is 13 amino acids long. Germline loops: CDR1 LGHDT, CDR2 YNNKEL (reference sequence). The CDR3 region is CASSHLVQPGYTF. CDR3 nucleotide sequence: TGTGCCAGCAGCCATTTAGTACAGCCAGGCTACACCTTC.

V usage is TRBV25-1 and J usage is TRBJ2-7, with D tentatively TRBD2 (5 bases). The germline gives CDR1 MGHDK, CDR2 SYGVNS. V gave up 10 bases and J gave up 2 bases, with 12 bases separating them. This CDR3 is built from 12 residues. In nucleotides, the CDR3 is TGTGCCACCGGGATCCGACCCTACGAGCAGTACTTC. Residues: CATGIRPYEQYF.

V gene TRBV7-2 combines with J gene TRBJ1-2, with D uncertain. V was clipped by 3 bases and J by 2 bases, with 10 bases between them. The CDR3 runs to 14 residues. Per the germline V gene, CDR1 is SGHTA and CDR2 is FQGNSA. CDR3 loop: CASSFGLLNYGYTF. CDR3 DNA: TGTGCCAGCAGCTTTGGACTCTTGAACTATGGCTACACCTTC.